This T cell receptor (beta chain) was profiled in a study of shared clonotypes between healthy human individuals. Every immunoSEQ plate was one replicate of a subset's evenly spread DNA. The method was immunoSEQ multiplex PCR; TCRdb's version includes in-frame clones alone and lacks a portion of them. The table includes about 2 million clones, 85% to 95% detected once. About this clone: Its target is unknown.

Study-level findings and limits: Naive CD4 clonotypes overlapped across a handful of donors at about 5%.

Selected positively for CCR7 and CD45RO-negative, naive CD8 cells excluded terminally differentiated effector memory CD45RA+ cells. CDR1 is SGHNT, CDR2 YYREEE, per germline (reference sequence). CDR3 length: 16 amino acids. The V and J ends lost 0 bases and 4 bases respectively, with 16 bases between them. The V call is TRBV5-4, the J call TRBJ1-1; tentative D call: TRBD1 (6 bases). Specimen: naive CD8+ T cells sorted from blood. The source is a man younger than 30 in good health. The CDR3 bases are TGTGCCAGCAGCTTGGGAGCCAGGGGAACAGCCACTGAAGCTTTCTTT. Translation gives CASSLGARGTATEAFF.